These 11 T cell receptor beta chains came from one sample sequenced in a study of cytomegalovirus exposure and HLA in healthy donors. Clones were sequenced by immunoSEQ multiplex PCR, and TCRdb holds only the in-frame ones, with some missing. Seen here are approximately 60,000 clones, about 92% observed once, and the top ten hold under 7%. The sample taken for sequencing was PBMCs. All receptors derive from a woman in her late teens or twenties in good health and CMV-seronegative.

The chain has TRBV28 and TRBJ1-1, with 10 bases fitting TRBD1. Germline loops: CDR1 MDHEN, CDR2 SYDVKM. J gave up 6 bases and V 5 bases, and 3 bases lay outside the gene matches. This CDR3 is 13 amino acids long. The CDR3 loop is CASSGDRGSEAFF. The DNA of the CDR3 is TGTGCCAGCAGTGGGGACAGGGGCTCTGAAGCTTTCTTT.

The V call is TRBV10-3, the J call TRBJ1-1; D is unclear. Per the germline V gene, CDR1 is ENHRY and CDR2 is SYGVKD. The V and J ends lost 5 bases and 0 bases respectively, with 10 bases between them. CDR3 length equals 14 residues. CDR3 coding DNA: TGTGCCATCAGTCAACACGGGATGAACACTGAAGCTTTCTTT. It is translated as CAISQHGMNTEAFF.

V and J are TRBV11-2 and TRBJ2-3, with TRBD1 identical over 8 bases. The CDR3 is 13 amino acids. Germline CDR1 reads SGHAT; CDR2 reads FQNNGV. The ends lost 4 bases at V and 6 bases at J; junction bases unmatched: 3. CDR3 sequence reads: CASSSRGLDTQYF. For the CDR3, the DNA is TGTGCCAGCAGCTCCAGGGGGCTGGATACGCAGTATTTT.

V is TRBV6-5 and J is TRBJ2-2; D ambiguous. This CDR3 spans 13 amino acids. Germline CDR1 is MNHEY and CDR2 is SVGAGI. Trimming took 0 bases from V and 8 from J, leaving 7 bases between them. The DNA of the CDR3 is TGTGCCAGCAGTTACTCCCGCAGAGGGGAGCTGTTTTTT. This gives the protein CASSYSRRGELFF.

The rearrangement links TRBV10-2 to TRBJ1-5; D is uncertain. CDR1 and CDR2 (germline): WSHSY, SAAADI. This CDR3 contains 15 residues. Trimming stripped 8 bases from V and 0 bases from J, with 14 bases between. The CDR3 reads CASRTGMNSNQPQHF. CDR3 nucleotides: TGCGCCAGCCGGACGGGGATGAATAGCAATCAGCCCCAGCATTTT.

This rearrangement joins TRBV7-9 to TRBJ2-3; 7 bases are a match to TRBD1. The CDR3 is 16 amino acids. The germline gives CDR1 SEHNR, CDR2 FQNEAQ (reference sequence). The ends lost 5 bases at V and 0 bases at J; junction bases unmatched: 8. The CDR3 region is CASSQPGQQSTDTQYF. CDR3 coding DNA: TGTGCCAGCAGCCAACCGGGACAGCAAAGCACAGATACGCAGTATTTT.

In its sample, this clone was seen a few times. The rearrangement joins TRBV11-2 to TRBJ2-1, with TRBD2 matching over 11 bases. The germline gives CDR1 SGHAT, CDR2 FQNNGV. This CDR3 is 18 amino acids long. V was clipped by 3 bases and J by 5 bases; unmatched bases: 12. CDR3 nucleotide sequence: TGTGCCAGCAGCTTTGGGCTAGCGGGAGGAGTGGGTGACAATGAGCAGTTCTTC. Protein: CASSFGLAGGVGDNEQFF.

CDR3 sequence (DNA): TGTGCCAGTAGTATGAGGGGCCAGACTAGACCGGCAGATACGCAGTATTTT. Its translation is CASSMRGQTRPADTQYF. The rearrangement joins TRBV19 to TRBJ2-3, with a possible D match to TRBD2 (6 bases). The germline V gene has CDR1 LNHDA and CDR2 SQIVND (reference sequence). The V gene lost 3 bases and the J gene lost 4 bases, with 20 bases spanning the gap. The CDR3 spans 17 residues.

This chain connects TRBV4-1 to TRBJ2-3, with 8 bases that match TRBD2. The length of the CDR3 is 15 residues. Germline CDR1 is MGHRA and CDR2 is YSYEKL. With V trimmed by 2 bases and J by 12 bases, 13 bases remained unmatched. The CDR3 DNA is TGCGCCAGCAGCCAATTTCCCGGGACTAGGGCCAACCAGTATTTT. It specifies CASSQFPGTRANQYF.

The chain combines TRBV7-8 with TRBJ2-3; D uncertain. In germline, CDR1 is SGHVS, CDR2 FQNEAQ. The CDR3 loop spans 14 amino acids. The germline V and J ends were trimmed by 0 bases and 2 bases, with 6 bases remaining between them. DNA for the CDR3: TGTGCCAGCAGCTTAGCTCCCAACACAGATACGCAGTATTTT. Protein sequence: CASSLAPNTDTQYF.

The chain uses TRBV7-8 and TRBJ1-2; D is perhaps TRBD1 (5 bases). Germline loops: CDR1 SGHVS, CDR2 FQNEAQ. This CDR3 region has 13 residues. V lost 8 bases and J 1 base, leaving 11 bases between the germline ends. CDR3 in DNA: TGTGCCAGCGGGGCAGTGATTAACTATGGCTACACCTTC. As protein: CASGAVINYGYTF.